The entry below describes one T cell receptor beta chain. Its antigen is unknown. Being one base from a much bigger clone, this may be a read error. This record belongs to a study of blood T cell repertoires in COVID-19 (dated by TCRdb to 2018 to 2020). Some background on the complete study: Samples from collaborators originated in the United States, Italy and Spain and spanned both the acute and convalescent phases of COVID-19. The sample metadata nearly always contained a de-identified subject ID, COVID-19 status, age in years and sex. The material from the prospective study consisted of cDNA or gDNA derived from T cells, B-cell-depleted T cells, or PBMCs. Deeply sampled blood TCRbeta repertoires from subjects exposed to, actively infected with, or recovered from COVID-19 were included in the dataset. A freely available public database, intended as a resource for researchers studying the immune response to SARS-CoV-2, is where the repertoires were released. The samples were drawn from two sources: the first 160 participants of the ongoing ImmuneRACE study, and 1,254 subjects contributed by 6 global collaborators. HLA class I and class II types, where available, came from metadata supplied by the sample provider rather than from assay-based typing.

Whole blood was collected in K2EDTA tubes by collaborating institutions according to the institutions' own protocols. For TCRbeta analysis, collaborators shipped samples as frozen whole blood, isolated PBMCs, or DNA extracted from either of those sample types. Points the paper makes about the study in general: Clinical and demographic metadata were provided uncurated, with the amount varying by source and participant.

The germline V gene (reference sequence) yields SEHNR for CDR1 and FQNEAQ for CDR2. Including the terminal cysteine and phenylalanine, the CDR3 comprises 13 residues. The entry retains the CDR3 DNA only, 39 bases that are in frame from base 1. The germline ends are 8 bases apart after V is trimmed by 2 bases and J by 4 bases. TCRbeta CDR3 regions were amplified from genomic DNA by means of the immunoSEQ Assay, a bias-controlled multiplex PCR. The study's own analysis went as follows. The number of nucleated cells in each sample was estimated from the amplification of reference gene primers within the assay. Sequence reads were collapsed and filtered to measure the absolute abundance of every unique TCRbeta CDR3 rearrangement. For each sample, productive Simpson clonality was calculated as the square root of Simpson's diversity index across productive rearrangements. Held by TCRdb, this immuneACCESS table contains in-frame sequences only and omits some clones. Under half of the omission traces to an unresolved V gene where checked; the cause of the rest is unknown. From that table come the V and J calls and clone size; the DNA was used to work out D and trimming. Across this sample there are 280,000 or so clones, with nearly 90% seen only once. The top ten clonotypes cover approximately 8.5% of the sample.

The chain is assembled from TRBV7-9 and TRBJ1-1; no D gene call is confident. This receptor was identified in a man aged 18 to 35 with active or convalescent COVID-19. The specimen was peripheral blood. The sequenced DNA: TGTGCCAGCAGCTTAACGGGGAGCACTGAAGCTTTCTTT. Its protein is CASSLTGSTEAFF.